The TCR beta chain described here comes from a study of response to subunit inactivated influenza vaccine. This CDR3 comprises 13 residues. The germline gives CDR1 MDHEN, CDR2 SYDVKM. Trimming took 6 bases from V and 3 from J, leaving 12 bases between them. TCRdb re-called the RT-PCR reads with MiXCR, one entry per CDR3 protein. The data hold hundreds of thousands of distinct CDR3 sequences, with less than 30% observed a single time. Study results and caveats: Few new T cells, the authors suggested, are recruited by each seasonal influenza vaccination.

With regard to this clonotype: Its antigen is undetermined.

The clonotype was recovered from a man in his forties or fifties who received an inactivated influenza vaccine. Sequences were derived from CD4+ T cells sorted from PBMCs, sampled 5 days after vaccination. The chain uses TRBV28 and TRBJ2-7, with D unresolved. As DNA, the CDR3 is TGTGCCAGCAGGGTCCCTCTAGGCTACGAGCAGTACTTC. Encoded protein: CASRVPLGYEQYF.